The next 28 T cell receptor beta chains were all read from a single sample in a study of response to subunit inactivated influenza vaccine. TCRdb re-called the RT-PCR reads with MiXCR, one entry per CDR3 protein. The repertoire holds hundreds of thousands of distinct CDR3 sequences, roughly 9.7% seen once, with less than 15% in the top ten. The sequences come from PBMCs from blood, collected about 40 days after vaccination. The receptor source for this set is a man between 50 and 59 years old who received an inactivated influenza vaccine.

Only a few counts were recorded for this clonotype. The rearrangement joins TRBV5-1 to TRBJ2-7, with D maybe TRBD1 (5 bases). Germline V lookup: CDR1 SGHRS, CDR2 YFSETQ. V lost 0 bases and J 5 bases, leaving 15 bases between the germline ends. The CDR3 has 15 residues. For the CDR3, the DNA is TGCGCCAGCAGCTTGGTTCCCACAGGCCCCCACGAGCAGTACTTC. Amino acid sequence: CASSLVPTGPHEQYF.

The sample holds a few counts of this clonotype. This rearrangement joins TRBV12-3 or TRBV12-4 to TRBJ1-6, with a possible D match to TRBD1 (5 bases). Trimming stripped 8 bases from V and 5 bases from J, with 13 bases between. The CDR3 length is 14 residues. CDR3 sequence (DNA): TGTGCCAGCGGGTGGGACTTAGATAATTCACCCCTCCACTTT. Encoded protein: CASGWDLDNSPLHF.

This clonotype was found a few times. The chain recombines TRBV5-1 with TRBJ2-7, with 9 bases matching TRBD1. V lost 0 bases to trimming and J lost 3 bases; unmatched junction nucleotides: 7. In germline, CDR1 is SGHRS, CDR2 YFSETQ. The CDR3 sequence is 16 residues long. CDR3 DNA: TGCGCCAGCAGCTTGGTCCTCGGGACAGGGTTCTACGAGCAGTACTTC. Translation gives CASSLVLGTGFYEQYF.

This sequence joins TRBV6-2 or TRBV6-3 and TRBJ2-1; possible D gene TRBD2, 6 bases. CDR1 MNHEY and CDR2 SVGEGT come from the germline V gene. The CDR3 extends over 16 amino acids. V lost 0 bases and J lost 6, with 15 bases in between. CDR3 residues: CASSYSRLVRGNEQFF. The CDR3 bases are TGTGCCAGCAGTTACTCCAGACTAGTCCGGGGCAATGAGCAGTTCTTC.

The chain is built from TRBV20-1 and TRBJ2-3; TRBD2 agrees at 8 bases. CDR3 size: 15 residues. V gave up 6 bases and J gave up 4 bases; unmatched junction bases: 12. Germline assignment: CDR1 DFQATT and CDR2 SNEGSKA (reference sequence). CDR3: CSAQQAGARPDTQYF. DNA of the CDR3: TGCAGTGCGCAACAAGCGGGAGCCCGGCCAGATACGCAGTATTTT.

CDR3 residues: CSALPLAGRETQYF. The CDR3 region has the DNA TGCAGTGCGTTACCCTTGGCGGGGAGAGAGACCCAGTACTTC. The J gene is TRBJ2-5, the V gene TRBV20-1; D may be TRBD2 (6 bases). Germline V gene sequence: CDR1 DFQATT, CDR2 SNEGSKA (reference sequence). V was trimmed by 6 bases and J by 4 bases, leaving 18 bases between them. The CDR3 has 14 amino acids.

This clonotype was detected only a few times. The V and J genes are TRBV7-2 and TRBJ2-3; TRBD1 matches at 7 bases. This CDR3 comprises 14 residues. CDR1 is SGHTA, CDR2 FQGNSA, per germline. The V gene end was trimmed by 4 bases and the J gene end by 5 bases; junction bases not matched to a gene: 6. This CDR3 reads CASSSDRVGDTQYF. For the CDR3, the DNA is TGTGCCAGCAGCTCTGACAGGGTAGGAGATACGCAGTATTTT. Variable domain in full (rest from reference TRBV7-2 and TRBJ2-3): GAGVSQSPSNKVTEKGKDVELRCDPISGHTALYWYRQSLGQGLEFLIYFQGNSAPDKSGLPSDRFSAERTGGSVSTLTIQRTQQEDSAVYLCASSSDRVGDTQYFGPGTRLTVL.

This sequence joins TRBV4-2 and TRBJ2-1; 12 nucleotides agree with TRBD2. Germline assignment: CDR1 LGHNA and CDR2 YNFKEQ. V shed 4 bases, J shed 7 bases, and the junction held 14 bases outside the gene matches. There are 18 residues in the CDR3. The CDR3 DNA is TGTGCCAGCAGCCCCCGAGGGGCTAGCGGGGGGGCTCCGAATGAGCAGTTCTTC. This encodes CASSPRGASGGAPNEQFF.

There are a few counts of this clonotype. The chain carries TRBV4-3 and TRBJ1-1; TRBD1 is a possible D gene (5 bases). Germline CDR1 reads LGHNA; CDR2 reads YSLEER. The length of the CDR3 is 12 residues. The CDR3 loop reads CSRPRGRTEAFF. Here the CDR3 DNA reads TGCTCACGTCCCCGGGGGAGGACTGAAGCTTTCTTT.

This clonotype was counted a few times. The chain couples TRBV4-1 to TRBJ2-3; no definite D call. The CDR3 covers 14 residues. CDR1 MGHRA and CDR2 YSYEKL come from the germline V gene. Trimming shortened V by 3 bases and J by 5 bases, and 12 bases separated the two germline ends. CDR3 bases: TGCGCCAGCAGCCAGACGAATTCGTTAGATACGCAGTATTTT. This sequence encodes CASSQTNSLDTQYF.

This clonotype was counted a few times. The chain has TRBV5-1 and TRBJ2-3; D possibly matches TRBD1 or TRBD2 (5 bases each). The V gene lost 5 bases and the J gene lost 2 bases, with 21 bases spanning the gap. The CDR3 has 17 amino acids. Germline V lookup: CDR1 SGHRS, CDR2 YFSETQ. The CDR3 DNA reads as TGCGCCAGCAGTTTCGGGACGGACTCATATTTCACAGATACGCAGTATTTT. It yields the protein CASSFGTDSYFTDTQYF.

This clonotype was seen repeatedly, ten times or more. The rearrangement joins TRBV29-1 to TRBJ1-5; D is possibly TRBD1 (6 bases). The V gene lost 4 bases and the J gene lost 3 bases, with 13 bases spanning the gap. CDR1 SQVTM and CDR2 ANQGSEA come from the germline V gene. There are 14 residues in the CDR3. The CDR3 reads CSVAAGGLNQPQHF. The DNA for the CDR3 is TGCAGCGTTGCGGCGGGGGGGCTCAATCAGCCCCAGCATTTT.

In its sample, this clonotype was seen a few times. Here the CDR3 reads CSVAQGAWDNEQFF. The CDR3 nucleotides read TGCAGCGTCGCACAGGGGGCCTGGGACAATGAGCAGTTCTTC. This chain joins TRBV29-1 and TRBJ2-1; 9 nucleotides line up with TRBD1. The CDR3 is 14 amino acids. Germline V gene data show CDR1 as SQVTM and CDR2 as ANQGSEA. Trimming at V came to 6 bases and at J to 5 bases, leaving 8 bases not matched to a gene.

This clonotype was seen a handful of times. DNA for the CDR3: TGTGCCAGCAGTTACCGGGACAGGGTTGAGTACTTC. It translates to CASSYRDRVEYF. The V gene is TRBV6-6, the J gene TRBJ2-7; 9 bases line up with TRBD1. Trimming cost V 2 bases and J 11 bases; bases outside gene matches: 4. The V gene's germline CDR1 is MNHNY and CDR2 SVGAGI (reference sequence). The CDR3 consists of 12 residues.

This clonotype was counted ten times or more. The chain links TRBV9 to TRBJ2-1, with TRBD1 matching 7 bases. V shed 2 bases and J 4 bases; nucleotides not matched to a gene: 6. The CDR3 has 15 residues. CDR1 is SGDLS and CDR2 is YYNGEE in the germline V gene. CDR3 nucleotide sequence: TGTGCCAGCAGCGTGTTAGGGGGCGGGTACAATGAGCAGTTCTTC. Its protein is CASSVLGGGYNEQFF.

The CDR3 coding sequence is TGTGCCAGAAGCCCGACGGGACAGCGATATAATAGCAATCAGCCCCAGCATTTT. Protein product: CARSPTGQRYNSNQPQHF. V gene TRBV5-3 combines with J gene TRBJ1-5, with 7 bases identical to TRBD1. TRBV5-3 qualifies as an ORF whose function is uncertain. There are 18 residues in the CDR3. V dropped 4 bases and J dropped 0; count of bases not matched to a gene: 13.

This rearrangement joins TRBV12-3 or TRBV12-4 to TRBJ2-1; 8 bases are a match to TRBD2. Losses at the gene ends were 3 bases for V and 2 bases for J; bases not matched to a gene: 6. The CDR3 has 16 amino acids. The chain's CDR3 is CASSFRAGGPYNEQFF. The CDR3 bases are TGTGCCAGCAGTTTTCGGGCGGGGGGACCCTACAATGAGCAGTTCTTC.

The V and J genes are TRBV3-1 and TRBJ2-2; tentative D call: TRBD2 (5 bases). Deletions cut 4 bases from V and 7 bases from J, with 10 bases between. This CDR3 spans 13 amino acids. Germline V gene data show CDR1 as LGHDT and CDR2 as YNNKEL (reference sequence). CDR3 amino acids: CASSLMEDGELFF. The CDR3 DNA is TGTGCCAGCAGCCTAATGGAGGACGGGGAGCTGTTTTTT.

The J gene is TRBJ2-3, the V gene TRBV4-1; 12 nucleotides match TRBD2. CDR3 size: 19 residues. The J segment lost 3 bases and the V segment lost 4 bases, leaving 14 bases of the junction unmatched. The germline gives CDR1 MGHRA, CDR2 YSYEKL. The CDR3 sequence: CASSPREVTSGRTTDTQYF. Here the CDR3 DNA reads TGCGCCAGCAGCCCCAGGGAGGTAACTAGCGGGAGGACGACAGATACGCAGTATTTT.

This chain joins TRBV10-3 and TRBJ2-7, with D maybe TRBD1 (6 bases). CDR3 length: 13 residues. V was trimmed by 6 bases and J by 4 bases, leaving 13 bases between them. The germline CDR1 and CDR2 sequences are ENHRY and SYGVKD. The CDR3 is CAIRDQQGYEQYF. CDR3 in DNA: TGTGCCATCAGGGACCAACAGGGTTACGAGCAGTACTTC.

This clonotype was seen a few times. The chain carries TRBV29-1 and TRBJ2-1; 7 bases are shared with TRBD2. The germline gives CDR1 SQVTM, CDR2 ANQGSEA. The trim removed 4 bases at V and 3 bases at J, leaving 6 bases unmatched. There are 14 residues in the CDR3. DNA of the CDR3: TGCAGCGTTGGTCCTAGCGGTATCTACAATGAGCAGTTCTTC. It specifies CSVGPSGIYNEQFF.

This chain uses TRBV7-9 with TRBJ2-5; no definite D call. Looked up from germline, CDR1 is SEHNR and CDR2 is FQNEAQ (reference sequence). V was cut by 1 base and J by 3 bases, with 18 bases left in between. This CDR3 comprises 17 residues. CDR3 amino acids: CASSLGSVGGFKETQYF. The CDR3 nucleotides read TGTGCCAGCAGCTTAGGATCAGTTGGCGGTTTCAAAGAGACCCAGTACTTC.

The CDR3 nucleotides are TGCAGTGCTAGAGTAGGAGGCTCAATGAACACTGAAGCTTTCTTT. Translation: CSARVGGSMNTEAFF. The chain uses TRBV20-1 and TRBJ1-1; D unresolved. From germline, CDR1 is DFQATT and CDR2 SNEGSKA (reference sequence). The CDR3 runs 15 residues. V was cut by 1 base and J by 0 bases, with 12 bases left in between.

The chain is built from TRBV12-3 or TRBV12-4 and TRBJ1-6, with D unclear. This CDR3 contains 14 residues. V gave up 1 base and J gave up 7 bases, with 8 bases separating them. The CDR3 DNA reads TGTGCCAGCAGTTTAGGGGTTCTGAATTCACCCCTCCACTTT. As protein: CASSLGVLNSPLHF.

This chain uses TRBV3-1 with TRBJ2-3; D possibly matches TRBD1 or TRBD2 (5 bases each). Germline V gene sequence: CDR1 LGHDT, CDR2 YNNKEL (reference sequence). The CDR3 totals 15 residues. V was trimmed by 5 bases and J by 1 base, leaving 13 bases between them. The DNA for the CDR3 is TGTGCCAGCAGCGACTGGGGGTTCCGCACAGATACGCAGTATTTT. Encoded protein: CASSDWGFRTDTQYF.

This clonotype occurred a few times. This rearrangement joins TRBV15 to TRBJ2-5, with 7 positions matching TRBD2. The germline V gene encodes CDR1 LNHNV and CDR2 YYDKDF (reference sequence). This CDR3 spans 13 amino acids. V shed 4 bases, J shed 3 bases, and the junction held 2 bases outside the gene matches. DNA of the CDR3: TGTGCCACCAGCAAGCTAGCGGAAGAGACCCAGTACTTC. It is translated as CATSKLAEETQYF.

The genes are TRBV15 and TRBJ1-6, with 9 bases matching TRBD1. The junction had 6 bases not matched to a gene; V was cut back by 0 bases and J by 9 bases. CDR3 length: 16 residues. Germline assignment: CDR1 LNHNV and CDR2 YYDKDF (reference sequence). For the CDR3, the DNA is TGTGCCACCAGCAGAGAACAGGGGGCTCGGGGTTCACCCCTCCACTTT. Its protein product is CATSREQGARGSPLHF. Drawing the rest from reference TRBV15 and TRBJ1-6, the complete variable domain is DAMVIQNPRYQVTQFGKPVTLSCSQTLNHNVMYWYQQKSSQAPKLLFHYYDKDFNNEADTPDNFQSRRPNTSFCFLDIRSPGLGDTAMYLCATSREQGARGSPLHFGNGTRLTVT.

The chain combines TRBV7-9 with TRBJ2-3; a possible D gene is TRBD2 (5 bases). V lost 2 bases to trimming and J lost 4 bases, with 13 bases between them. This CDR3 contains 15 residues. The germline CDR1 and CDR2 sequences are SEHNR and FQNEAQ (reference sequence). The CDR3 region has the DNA TGTGCCAGCAGCTTAATAAGAGGGTTTTCAGATACGCAGTATTTT. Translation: CASSLIRGFSDTQYF.